A selection of T cell receptor beta chains follows, all from one sample in a study of cytomegalovirus exposure and HLA in healthy donors. Assay used: immunoSEQ multiplex PCR; TCRdb lists only in-frame clones, some missing. The table lists approximately 100,000 clones, with 3.5% in the top ten. Sequences were obtained from PBMCs. These receptors came from a man aged 40-55 years in good health and CMV-seronegative. CDR3s include the opening cysteine and the closing phenylalanine or tryptophan. Each record gives: CDR3 length, D gene, V gene, J gene, CDR3 DNA, CDR3 protein. The D gene is left open where the match is weak.

cdr3_length: 16
d_call: TRBD1
v_call: TRBV27
j_call: TRBJ1-4
cdr3_nt: TGTGCCAACCCGGCCCGAGGGGACAGAACTAATGAAAAACTGTTTTTT
cdr3_aa: CANPARGDRTNEKLFF

cdr3_length: 16
d_call: .
v_call: TRBV6-6
j_call: TRBJ1-3
cdr3_nt: TGTGCCAGCAGCCCCGGGGAAGTGTTCTCTGGAAACACCATATATTTT
cdr3_aa: CASSPGEVFSGNTIYF

cdr3_length: 18
d_call: TRBD1
v_call: TRBV5-1
j_call: TRBJ2-5
cdr3_nt: TGCGCCAGCAGCTTGGAAGCGACAGGGGGGATAGGGCAAGAGACCCAGTACTTC
cdr3_aa: CASSLEATGGIGQETQYF

cdr3_length: 15
d_call: .
v_call: TRBV5-5
j_call: TRBJ1-6
cdr3_nt: TGTGCCAGCAGCTTAGGGGGCTCCTATAATTCACCCCTCCACTTT
cdr3_aa: CASSLGGSYNSPLHF

cdr3_length: 14
d_call: TRBD1
v_call: TRBV6-1
j_call: TRBJ2-3
cdr3_nt: TGTGCCAGCAGTGAATTACAGGGGATAGATACGCAGTATTTT
cdr3_aa: CASSELQGIDTQYF

cdr3_length: 13
d_call: TRBD1
v_call: TRBV7-9
j_call: TRBJ2-7
cdr3_nt: TGTGCCAGCAGCTTCGGGACAGGGGGGGAGCAGTACTTC
cdr3_aa: CASSFGTGGEQYF

cdr3_length: 17
d_call: .
v_call: TRBV2
j_call: TRBJ2-2
cdr3_nt: TGTGCCAGCAGTGAAGGGCCGGGATTATCGAACACCGGGGAGCTGTTTTTT
cdr3_aa: CASSEGPGLSNTGELFF

cdr3_length: 12
d_call: .
v_call: TRBV11-2
j_call: TRBJ2-5
cdr3_nt: TGTGCCAGCAGCTTAGTACGGGAGACCCAGTACTTC
cdr3_aa: CASSLVRETQYF

cdr3_length: 14
d_call: TRBD1
v_call: TRBV27
j_call: TRBJ2-7
cdr3_nt: TGTGCCAGCAGCCCCCTCCGGGACAGCTACGAGCAGTACTTC
cdr3_aa: CASSPLRDSYEQYF

cdr3_length: 14
d_call: .
v_call: TRBV5-4
j_call: TRBJ2-1
cdr3_nt: TGTGCCAGCAGCTTGGCGGGGGGCATGAATGAGCAGTTCTTC
cdr3_aa: CASSLAGGMNEQFF

cdr3_length: 15
d_call: TRBD2
v_call: TRBV29-1
j_call: TRBJ2-7
cdr3_nt: TGCAGCGTTGAAAATAGCGGGAGGACCGCGGGTGAGCAGTACTTC
cdr3_aa: CSVENSGRTAGEQYF

cdr3_length: 15
d_call: .
v_call: TRBV6-5
j_call: TRBJ2-5
cdr3_nt: TGTGCCAGCAGTTCACAACAGGGAGCCCTCGAGACCCAGTACTTC
cdr3_aa: CASSSQQGALETQYF

cdr3_length: 14
d_call: TRBD1
v_call: TRBV7-9
j_call: TRBJ2-7
cdr3_nt: TGTGCCAGCAGCCCACAGGGGAACTTCTACGAGCAGTACTTC
cdr3_aa: CASSPQGNFYEQYF

cdr3_length: 16
d_call: TRBD1
v_call: TRBV18
j_call: TRBJ2-2
cdr3_nt: TGTGCCAGCTCACCGGCCGAGACAGGGGCCACCGGGGAGCTGTTTTTT
cdr3_aa: CASSPAETGATGELFF

cdr3_length: 15
d_call: .
v_call: TRBV4-2
j_call: TRBJ1-5
cdr3_nt: TGTGCCAGCAGCCTGGGGCTAGGGGAACTTCAGCCCCAGCATTTT
cdr3_aa: CASSLGLGELQPQHF

cdr3_length: 15
d_call: .
v_call: TRBV2
j_call: TRBJ2-5
cdr3_nt: TGTGCCAGCAGTGAAGGAGGCACCCGCGGGGAGACCCAGTACTTC
cdr3_aa: CASSEGGTRGETQYF

cdr3_length: 17
d_call: .
v_call: TRBV2
j_call: TRBJ2-2
cdr3_nt: TGTGCCAGCACCAATAGGGCGGGTCCTGGCGACACCGGGGAGCTGTTTTTT
cdr3_aa: CASTNRAGPGDTGELFF